The 17 T cell receptor beta chains presented below share a single source sample, sequenced in a study of cytotoxic CD8 clonotypes in ibrutinib-treated CLL. This table comes from immunoSEQ multiplex PCR, and its TCRdb copy is limited to in-frame clones, with some not included. The data hold around 53,000 clones, with approximately 50% observed a single time. The material was PBMCs, obtained at disease progression, from a patient treated with ibrutinib. All receptors come from a human donor with chronic lymphocytic leukemia.

The V call is TRBV18, the J call TRBJ1-2, with D maybe TRBD1 (6 bases). There are 13 residues in the CDR3. V lost 6 bases, J lost 4 bases, and 12 bases lay in between. The germline gives CDR1 KGHSH, CDR2 LQKENI. In nucleotides, the CDR3 is TGTGCCAGCTCGCCAGGGGACGTCTATGGCTACACCTTC. This sequence encodes CASSPGDVYGYTF.

The chain links TRBV27 to TRBJ2-3; TRBD1 agrees at 7 bases. Germline CDR1 and CDR2: MNHEY and SMNVEV (reference sequence). The V and J ends lost 3 bases and 5 bases, in that order; junction bases with no gene match: 14. The CDR3 sequence is 17 residues long. CDR3 region: CASSFQWHGTAKDTQYF. DNA for the CDR3: TGTGCCAGCAGTTTTCAATGGCACGGGACAGCGAAAGATACGCAGTATTTT.

The chain links TRBV28 to TRBJ1-1, with 12 positions matching TRBD1. Trimming took 10 bases from V and 5 from J; bases not matched to a gene: 5. There are 13 residues in the CDR3. Germline V lookup: CDR1 MDHEN, CDR2 SYDVKM. CDR3 nucleotide sequence: TGTGCCACCAGGGACAGGGGGCATACTGAAGCTTTCTTT. Protein: CATRDRGHTEAFF.

This clone was counted between two and nine times. The chain carries TRBV4-2 and TRBJ2-7; 7 nucleotides line up with TRBD2. This CDR3 is 14 amino acids long. Germline CDR1 LGHNA, CDR2 YNFKEQ. Germline trimming cut 4 bases from V and 4 bases from J; bases unmatched to any gene: 7. This CDR3 reads CASSPDWGGYEQYF. The CDR3 DNA reads TGTGCCAGCAGCCCGGACTGGGGGGGATACGAGCAGTACTTC.

This clone qualifies as medium-sized (0.01 to 0.1%). The chain carries TRBV27 and TRBJ2-2; D unresolved. Germline CDR1 MNHEY, CDR2 SMNVEV (reference sequence). CDR3 length: 12 residues. Between the trimmed V and J ends, which lost 5 bases and 3 bases, there was a span of 4 bases. The DNA of the CDR3 is TGTGCCAGCAGTCCTCACACCGGGGAGCTGTTTTTT. Translating it yields CASSPHTGELFF.

The chain couples TRBV30 to TRBJ2-3, with 7 nucleotides matching TRBD2. Looked up from germline, CDR1 is GTSNPN and CDR2 is SVGIG (reference sequence). The length of the CDR3 is 12 residues. Trimming removed 0 bases from V and 13 bases from J; junction bases left unmatched: 7. The CDR3 region has the DNA TGTGCCTGGAGTGTACGGCGGGAGAATGAGTATTTT. This codes for CAWSVRRENEYF.

This clone was seen a few times. The CDR3 DNA reads TGTGCCTGGAGCCGGGACAGGATATACGAGCAGTACTTC. Protein product: CAWSRDRIYEQYF. The chain links TRBV30 to TRBJ2-7, with TRBD1 matching over 8 bases. The CDR3 has 13 residues. Trimming took 3 bases from V and 4 from J; bases not matched to a gene: 5. Per germline, CDR1 GTSNPN and CDR2 SVGIG (reference sequence).

The chain joins TRBV7-3 to TRBJ1-1; maybe TRBD1 (5 bases). Trimming removed 5 bases at V and 8 bases at J, with 18 bases between. In germline, CDR1 is SGHTA, CDR2 FQGTGA. The CDR3 is 14 residues long. The CDR3 spells CASSPLNQGTEAFF. The CDR3 nucleotides are TGTGCCAGCAGCCCGCTGAACCAGGGAACCGAAGCTTTCTTT.

V and J are TRBV28 and TRBJ2-1; D is unresolved. Trimming took off 4 bases at V and 3 bases at J, with 10 bases between the two ends. Germline V CDR1 and CDR2: MDHEN, SYDVKM. CDR3 size: 14 residues. The chain's CDR3 is CASSSRNYYNEQFF. The CDR3 nucleotides read TGTGCCAGCAGTTCCCGAAACTACTACAATGAGCAGTTCTTC.

This clone has only one observation. The chain employs TRBV18 and TRBJ2-7, with D possibly being TRBD2 (6 bases). The CDR3 extends over 14 amino acids. The germline V gene has CDR1 KGHSH and CDR2 LQKENI. Trimming pared 4 bases from V and 3 bases from J, leaving 13 bases between. The CDR3, as DNA: TGTGCCAGCTCACTTACCACGGGGGACTACGAGCAGTACTTC. This gives the protein CASSLTTGDYEQYF.

This clone was detected once. V gene TRBV5-1 combines with J gene TRBJ2-1; D remains unclear. CDR1 and CDR2 (germline): SGHRS, YFSETQ. V gave up 1 base and J gave up 0 bases, with 2 bases separating them. This CDR3 is 13 amino acids long. CDR3 in DNA: TGCGCCAGCAGCTTGAGCTCCTACAATGAGCAGTTCTTC. It translates to CASSLSSYNEQFF.

This clone was counted only a few times. J is TRBJ1-4 and V is TRBV30; a weak D match, TRBD1 (5 bases). The ends were cut back, 0 bases at V and 6 bases at J, with 11 bases in the middle. The CDR3 has 14 amino acids. Germline CDR1 is GTSNPN and CDR2 is SVGIG (reference sequence). The CDR3 loop is CAWSVDSIYEKLFF. The CDR3 DNA sequence: TGTGCCTGGAGTGTAGACAGCATTTATGAAAAACTGTTTTTT.

V gene TRBV7-2 combines with J gene TRBJ2-3; 8 bases line up with TRBD2. V was pared by 5 bases and J by 2 bases, with 9 bases of the junction left unmatched. This CDR3 is built from 16 residues. The germline V gene has CDR1 SGHTA and CDR2 FQGNSA. The CDR3 region has the DNA TGTGCCAGCAGCCAAGTAGGTAGCGGGAACACAGATACGCAGTATTTT. This gives the protein CASSQVGSGNTDTQYF.

The V call is TRBV10-3, the J call TRBJ2-7, with TRBD1 matching 9 bases. The trim removed 4 bases at V and 3 bases at J, leaving 4 bases unmatched. There are 14 residues in the CDR3. Germline CDR1 and CDR2: ENHRY and SYGVKD. Here the CDR3 DNA reads TGTGCCATCAGTGCCGGGACAGGGTTCTACGAGCAGTACTTC. This sequence encodes CAISAGTGFYEQYF.

This clone came up a few times. This chain uses TRBV9 with TRBJ2-1, with D tentatively TRBD2 (6 bases). Germline assignment: CDR1 SGDLS and CDR2 YYNGEE. V lost 0 bases and J 4 bases, leaving 11 bases between the germline ends. The CDR3 extends over 15 amino acids. Here the CDR3 DNA reads TGTGCCAGCAGCGTAGTTAGCGGAGAGTACAATGAGCAGTTCTTC. It is translated as CASSVVSGEYNEQFF.

This clone has a handful of counts. The chain has TRBV18 and TRBJ2-1; 11 bases map to TRBD2. Trimming at V came to 0 bases and at J to 10 bases, leaving 14 bases not matched to a gene. The germline V gene encodes CDR1 KGHSH and CDR2 LQKENI. The length of the CDR3 is 18 residues. CDR3: CASSPPLPLAGVSGEQFF. In DNA form, the CDR3 reads TGTGCCAGCTCACCACCTCTACCACTAGCGGGAGTGAGTGGCGAGCAGTTCTTC.

This clone was seen a single time. V and J are TRBV27 and TRBJ2-5, with D perhaps assigned TRBD1 or TRBD2 (5 bases each). Trimming stripped 2 bases from V and 4 bases from J, with 8 bases between. In germline, CDR1 is MNHEY, CDR2 SMNVEV (reference sequence). The CDR3 length is 13 residues. The CDR3: CASSLGGRETQYF. In nucleotides, the CDR3 is TGTGCCAGCAGTTTAGGGGGTAGAGAGACCCAGTACTTC.